The rows below give T cell receptor beta chains drawn from one sample of a study of T-cell reconstitution after alpha-beta-depleted transplantation in children. Each CDR3 protein gets one entry after TCRdb re-called the PCR reads with MiXCR. Of some 300,000 distinct CDR3 sequences in the sample, about 7.3% are singletons; the top ten hold approximately 9.6%. The input for sequencing was peripheral blood, taken 360 days after TCRalphabeta/CD19-depleted stem cell transplant. The receptors here all came from a female patient aged 2 to 10 who had a stem cell transplant for Fanconi anemia, so the T cells may come from the graft donor. CDR3s include the opening cysteine and the closing phenylalanine or tryptophan. Where a row states a size, it is once, few, many or the class of an expanded clone; other rows omit it.

j_call clone_size cdr3_length v_call cdr3_aa
TRBJ2-3 many 17 TRBV10-3 CAISPSSGGPSTDTQYF
TRBJ2-7 . 15 TRBV24-1 CATSDWTSGAYEQYF
TRBJ2-6 many 12 TRBV25-1 CASSELINVLTF
TRBJ2-1 . 15 TRBV5-4 CASSLLAGGSNEQFF
TRBJ2-7 . 14 TRBV2 CASRVELASYEQYF
TRBJ2-1 many 14 TRBV7-2 CASSPRTVHNEQFF
TRBJ1-4 few 16 TRBV9 CASSDSLTGPNEKLFF
TRBJ1-2 . 12 TRBV28 CASTGQLYGYTF
TRBJ1-1 many 13 TRBV5-1 CASSSTGNTEAFF
TRBJ2-7 . 15 TRBV11-2 CASSFSQGSSYEQYF
TRBJ1-2 many 15 TRBV12-3/TRBV12-4 CASSLMNRDRGGYTF
TRBJ2-5 few 15 TRBV7-8 CASSPRGLSVETQYF
TRBJ2-5 many 13 TRBV29-1 CSVGLAGAKTQYF
TRBJ2-1 . 17 TRBV11-2 CASSLLSGRVGLNEQFF
TRBJ2-3 many 16 TRBV19 CASSPRRGEYTDTQYF
TRBJ2-1 many 15 TRBV28 CASSSVAGVNNEQFF
TRBJ1-3 many 15 TRBV27 CASSLRQPSGNTIYF
TRBJ1-4 few 14 TRBV7-9 CASSLGTGEEKLFF
TRBJ2-1 few 12 TRBV3-1 CASSWGGGEQFF
TRBJ2-1 few 15 TRBV7-2 CASSLGASPHNEQFF
TRBJ2-3 many 13 TRBV25-1 CASSESARDTQYF
TRBJ2-1 many 14 TRBV5-1 CASSLGQGVNEQFF
TRBJ2-1 many 18 TRBV29-1 CSVDGQLGRWDSYNEQFF
TRBJ1-1 many 14 TRBV6-5 CASSYGRGRTEAFF
TRBJ2-3 many 13 TRBV20-1 CRAMRGGSDTQYF
TRBJ1-2 few 13 TRBV20-1 CSANVLPNYGYTF
TRBJ2-7 few 12 TRBV3-1 CASGPAGYEQYF